The present T cell receptor beta chain was sequenced within a study of T cell repertoires in ileal Crohn's disease. This CDR3 region has 13 residues. Germline V gives CDR1 SEHNR, CDR2 FQNEAQ (reference sequence). V was cut by 5 bases and J by 8 bases, with 15 bases left in between. Time point noted: neoterminal ileum biopsy at postoperative endoscopy, about 6 months after surgery. Assay: immunoSEQ multiplex PCR; the TCRdb copy retains only in-frame clones and omits some. The sample carries 15,000 or so clones, more than 60% recorded once. The sequenced sample consisted of ileal tissue. V usage is TRBV7-9 and J usage is TRBJ1-2; D gene ambiguous. This clonotype was sampled from an adult with Crohn's disease. The chain's CDR3 is CASSPTGMGGYTF. As DNA, the CDR3 is TGTGCCAGCAGCCCAACGGGCATGGGAGGCTACACCTTC.